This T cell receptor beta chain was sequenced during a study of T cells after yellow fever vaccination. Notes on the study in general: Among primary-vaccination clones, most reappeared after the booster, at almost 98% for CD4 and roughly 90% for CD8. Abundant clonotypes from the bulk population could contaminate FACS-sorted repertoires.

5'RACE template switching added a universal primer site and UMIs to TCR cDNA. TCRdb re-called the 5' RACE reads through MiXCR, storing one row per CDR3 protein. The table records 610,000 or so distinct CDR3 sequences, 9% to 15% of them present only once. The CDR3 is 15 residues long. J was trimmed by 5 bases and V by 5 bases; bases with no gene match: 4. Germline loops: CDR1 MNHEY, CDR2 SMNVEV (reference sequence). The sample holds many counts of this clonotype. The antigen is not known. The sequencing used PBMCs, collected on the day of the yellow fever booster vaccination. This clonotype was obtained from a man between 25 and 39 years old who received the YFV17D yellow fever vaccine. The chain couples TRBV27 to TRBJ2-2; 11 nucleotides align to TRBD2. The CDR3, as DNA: TGTGCCAGCAGTAATAGCGGGAGGGGGACCGGGGAGCTGTTTTTT. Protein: CASSNSGRGTGELFF.